A single T cell receptor beta chain is shown here with its context. Its antigen is unknown. Amplification used 60 Vbeta primers and 13 Jbeta primers. Here immunoSEQ multiplex PCR was the method, and the copy in TCRdb shows in-frame clones only, minus some. This sample's table has around 150,000 clones. This specimen belongs to a study of cytomegalovirus exposure and HLA in healthy donors. This CDR3 contains 15 residues. With 3 bases removed from V and 3 bases from J, the gap between germline ends came to 15 bases. Germline V gives CDR1 LNHDA, CDR2 SQIVND (reference sequence). The donors gave bone marrow, and they were healthy. Whole-study findings and limits: The HLA-A and HLA-B alleles of most subjects were reportedly predicted accurately from TCR beta sequences. An analysis was carried out at a later point. It showed that HLA-associated TCR beta chains were more clonally expanded than equally common non-associated chains. In an earlier analysis, productive rearrangement rates for most beta V segments clustered near 87% or 30%.

The receptor was isolated from a man aged 30 to 39 in good health and CMV-seronegative. The chain links TRBV19 to TRBJ2-7; tentatively, D is TRBD1 (6 bases). Sequenced sample: PBMCs. CDR3 sequence: CASSIAQGPGYEQYF. CDR3 DNA sequence: TGTGCCAGTAGTATTGCCCAGGGGCCAGGCTACGAGCAGTACTTC.